This T cell receptor (beta chain) was obtained from a study of cytomegalovirus exposure and HLA in healthy donors. Study-wide results and caveats: Sequencing likely caused a cluster of highly shared sequence variants. An assumption of roughly uniform sequencing depth across donors underlay the presence/absence analyses.

PCR employed 60 Vbeta and 13 Jbeta primers. The protocol was immunoSEQ multiplex PCR, while the TCRdb copy is restricted to in-frame clones and leaves out a portion. The data contain under 200,000 clones, about 81% of them seen just once; the ten biggest clones take up 1.5%. Turning to this clone: Antigen: not known.

Trimming left V 3 bases short and J 0 bases short, with 5 bases between. The CDR3 totals 13 residues. Germline loops: CDR1 SGDLS, CDR2 YYNGEE. The source is a girl aged 10 to 17 in good health and CMV-seropositive. V is TRBV9 and J is TRBJ2-3; D gene uncertain. Material for sequencing was PBMCs. The CDR3 DNA sequence: TGTGCCAGCAGCGCTACTAGCACAGATACGCAGTATTTT. Translation: CASSATSTDTQYF.